This T cell receptor (beta chain) was recorded in a study of CD8 T cells in ankylosing spondylitis. One entry per CDR3 protein, called by TCRdb with MiXCR from the 5' RACE reads. Altogether 250,000 to 350,000 distinct CDR3 sequences are present, more than 20% being singletons, with the ten largest covering 3.5%. This clonotype appeared many times. The TCR sequence derives from a female donor with ankylosing spondylitis or in good health (not recorded which). Sequences were obtained from blood, either unsorted or a sorted T cell fraction (not recorded which).

The DNA for the CDR3 is TGTGCCATCAGTGAGGGCAGGACAGTCTACTCCTACGAGCAGTACTTC. Amino acids: CAISEGRTVYSYEQYF. The chain recombines TRBV10-3 with TRBJ2-7; D perhaps matches TRBD1 (6 bases). The V end lost 2 bases, the J end lost 0 bases, and 14 bases lay between the germline ends. Germline V gene sequence: CDR1 ENHRY, CDR2 SYGVKD. CDR3 length: 16 residues.